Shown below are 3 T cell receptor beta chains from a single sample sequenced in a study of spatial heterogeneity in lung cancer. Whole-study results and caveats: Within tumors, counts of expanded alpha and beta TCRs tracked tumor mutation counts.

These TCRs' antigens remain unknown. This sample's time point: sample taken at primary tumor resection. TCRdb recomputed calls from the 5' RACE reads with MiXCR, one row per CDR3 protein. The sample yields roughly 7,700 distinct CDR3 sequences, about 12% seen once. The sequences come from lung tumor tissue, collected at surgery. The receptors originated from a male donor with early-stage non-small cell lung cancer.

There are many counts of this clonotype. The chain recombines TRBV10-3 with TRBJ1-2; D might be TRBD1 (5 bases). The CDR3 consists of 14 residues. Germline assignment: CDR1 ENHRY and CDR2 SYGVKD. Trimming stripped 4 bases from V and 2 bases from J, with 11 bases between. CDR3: CAISVSSGNYGYTF. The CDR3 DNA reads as TGTGCCATCAGTGTCTCGTCAGGGAACTATGGCTACACCTTC.

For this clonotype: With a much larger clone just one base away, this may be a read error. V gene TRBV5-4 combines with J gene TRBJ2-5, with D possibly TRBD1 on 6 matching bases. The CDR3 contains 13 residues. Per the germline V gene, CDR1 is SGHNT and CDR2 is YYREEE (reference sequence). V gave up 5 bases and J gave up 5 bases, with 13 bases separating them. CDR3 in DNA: TGTGCCAGCAGTTTGACAAGGGGGGAGACCCAGTACTTC. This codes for CASSLTRGETQYF. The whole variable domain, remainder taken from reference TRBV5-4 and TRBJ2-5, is ETGVTQSPTHLIKTRGQQVTLRCSSQSGHNTVSWYQQALGQGPQFIFQYYREEENGRGNFPPRFSGLQFPNYSSELNVNALELDDSALYLCASSLTRGETQYFGPGTRLLVL.

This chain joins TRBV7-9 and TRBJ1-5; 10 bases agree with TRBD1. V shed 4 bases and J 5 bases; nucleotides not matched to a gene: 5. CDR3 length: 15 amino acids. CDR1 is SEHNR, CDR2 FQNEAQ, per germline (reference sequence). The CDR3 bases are TGTGCCAGCAGCTCTACCGGGACAGGGGATCAGCCCCAGCATTTT. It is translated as CASSSTGTGDQPQHF. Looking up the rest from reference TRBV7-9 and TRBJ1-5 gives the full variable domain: DTGVSQNPRHKITKRGQNVTFRCDPISEHNRLYWYRQTLGQGPEFLTYFQNEAQLEKSRLLSDRFSAERPKGSFSTLEIQRTEQGDSAMYLCASSSTGTGDQPQHFGDGTRLSIL.